This T cell receptor (beta chain) was recovered during a study of human T cells and chemical hapten exposure. In the study overall: Small pooled library volume differences mainly caused per-sample TCR yield variation.

Findings and limits, study-wide: Because they had alopecia, donors may respond immunologically unlike healthy people. Counts of TCRs expanded at PT1 correlated positively with patch test score.

The time point is: patch test 2, 6 weeks after DPC sensitization. Treatment meaning: therapeutic diphenylcyclopropenone sensitization with weekly scalp DPC. This clonotype was seen a handful of times. The antigen remains undetermined. Individual cDNA molecules (in the library) carried attached unique molecular identifiers. TCRdb itself ran the RACE reads through MiXCR, one entry per CDR3 protein. The repertoire holds about 89,000 distinct CDR3 sequences, with roughly 11% as singletons. The origin of this receptor is a man aged 35-49 years with alopecia areata. Some clones in this sample may be carry-over from other donors' samples. Here the sequenced sample was whole blood, taken in connection with sensitization to the hapten diphenylcyclopropenone (DPC).

Here the CDR3 DNA reads TGTGCCAGCAGCTTATTGAGGCTAGCGGAAAACATTCAGTACTTC. Amino acid sequence: CASSLLRLAENIQYF. The V and J genes are TRBV7-9 and TRBJ2-4; 7 positions match TRBD2. Germline trimming cut 2 bases from V and 5 bases from J; bases unmatched to any gene: 6. Germline CDR1 SEHNR, CDR2 FQNEAQ (reference sequence). The CDR3 sequence is 15 residues long.